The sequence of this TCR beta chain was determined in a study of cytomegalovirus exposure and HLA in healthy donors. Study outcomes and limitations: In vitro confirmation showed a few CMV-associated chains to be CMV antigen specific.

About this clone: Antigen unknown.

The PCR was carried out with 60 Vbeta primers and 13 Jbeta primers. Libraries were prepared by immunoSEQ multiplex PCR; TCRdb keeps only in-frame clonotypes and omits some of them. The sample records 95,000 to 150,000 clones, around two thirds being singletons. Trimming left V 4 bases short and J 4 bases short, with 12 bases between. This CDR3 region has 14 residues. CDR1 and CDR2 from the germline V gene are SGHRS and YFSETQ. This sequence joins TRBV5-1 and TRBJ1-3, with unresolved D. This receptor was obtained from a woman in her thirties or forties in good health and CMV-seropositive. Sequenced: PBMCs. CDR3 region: CASSPEVSGNTIYF. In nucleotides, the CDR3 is TGCGCCAGCAGCCCCGAGGTATCCGGAAACACCATATATTTT.